This T cell receptor (beta chain) emerged from a study of cytomegalovirus exposure and HLA in healthy donors. A note on this clone: Its specificity is not known.

Regarding the study as a whole: The presence/absence work took it that sequencing depth was about the same across donors. A previous analysis found most TCR beta V segments productive roughly 90% or roughly 30% of the time.

Trimming took off 1 base at V and 8 bases at J, with 6 bases between the two ends. CDR1 and CDR2 from the germline V gene are SEHNR and FQNEAQ (reference sequence). This CDR3 has 12 amino acids. The PCR contained 60 Vbeta and 13 Jbeta primers. Sequencing was performed with immunoSEQ multiplex PCR; in TCRdb, only in-frame clones are kept and a portion is missing. Here the sample spans 100,000 to 150,000 clones, 60% to 85% being singletons. The TCR was taken from a woman between 35 and 50 years old in good health and CMV-seronegative. This chain joins TRBV7-9 and TRBJ1-5, with D possibly TRBD1 on 5 matching bases. Sequenced input: PBMCs. The CDR3 DNA sequence: TGTGCCAGCAGCTTAGGGGGCGAGCCCCAGCATTTT. This translates into CASSLGGEPQHF.